A single T cell receptor beta chain is shown here with its context. Its matching antigen is unknown. This specimen belongs to a study of cytomegalovirus exposure and HLA in healthy donors. The study's findings and limits: In a later analysis, HLA-associated TCR beta chains were more clonally expanded than equally common others. As was reported, the classifier diagnosed cytomegalovirus status with high specificity and sensitivity.

Sampled while nominally healthy, donors likely had unrecorded immune exposures. Germline V gives CDR1 MNHEY, CDR2 SMNVEV (reference sequence). Trimming pared 6 bases from V and 2 bases from J, leaving 17 bases between. The CDR3 length is 15 residues. With 60 Vbeta and 13 Jbeta primers, the PCR was carried out. Data came from immunoSEQ multiplex PCR; TCRdb stores just in-frame clones and leaves some out. The table lists about 84,000 clones, over 80% of them singletons. The chain carries TRBV27 and TRBJ2-7, with D perhaps matching TRBD1 (6 bases). The sequence was collected from a man aged 18 to 30 in good health and CMV-seronegative. Sequencing was done on a sample of PBMCs. This CDR3 is CASRYRDNSPYEQYF. The CDR3 DNA sequence: TGTGCCAGCAGATACCGGGACAACTCCCCCTACGAGCAGTACTTC.